This TCR beta chain was sequenced in a study of memory CD4+ T cells and cytomegalovirus serostatus. Study-level points and caveats: The CMV-associated TCR signature appears largely within the CD4+ memory repertoire.

This clone has more than one count but fewer than ten. What it recognizes is unknown. Germline CDR1 is SEHNR and CDR2 is FQNEAQ (reference sequence). Trimming stripped 8 bases from V and 2 bases from J, with 13 bases between. This CDR3 region has 13 residues. Some clones are missing from TCRdb's copy, which holds only in-frame ones; the method was immunoSEQ multiplex PCR. Among about 82,000 clones, approximately 84% were seen once, and the ten largest hold about 0.72%. Single viable CD3+CD4+CD8-CD45RO+ cells were sorted as the memory CD4+ T cells. The specimen was memory CD4+ T cells from blood. The sequence came from an adult in good health and CMV-seronegative. This chain links TRBV7-9 with TRBJ2-7; the D gene is possibly TRBD2 (6 bases). DNA for the CDR3: TGTGCCAGCGGACTCGGAGGGACCTACGAGCAGTACTTC. Protein product: CASGLGGTYEQYF.